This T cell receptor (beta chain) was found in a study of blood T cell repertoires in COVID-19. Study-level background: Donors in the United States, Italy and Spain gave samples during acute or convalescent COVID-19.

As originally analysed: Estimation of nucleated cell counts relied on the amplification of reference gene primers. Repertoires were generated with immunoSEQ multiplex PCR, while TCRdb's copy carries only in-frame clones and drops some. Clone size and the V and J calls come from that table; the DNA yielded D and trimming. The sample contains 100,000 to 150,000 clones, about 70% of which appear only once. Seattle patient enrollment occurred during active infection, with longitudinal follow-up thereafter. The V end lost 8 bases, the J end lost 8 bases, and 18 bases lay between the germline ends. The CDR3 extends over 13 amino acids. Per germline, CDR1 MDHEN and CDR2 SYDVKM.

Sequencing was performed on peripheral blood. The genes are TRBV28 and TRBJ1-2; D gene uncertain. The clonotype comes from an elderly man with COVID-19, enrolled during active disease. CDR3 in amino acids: CASRAHSNEGYTF. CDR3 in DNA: TGTGCCAGCCGAGCCCACAGTAACGAGGGCTACACCTTC.